Each of the 18 T cell receptor beta chains below was sequenced from the same sample in a study of lymphopenia after photon versus proton radiotherapy. Clones were sequenced by immunoSEQ multiplex PCR, and TCRdb holds only the in-frame ones, with some missing. The sample has 150,000 to 200,000 clones, more than 85% seen once. This specimen consisted of peripheral blood, obtained from a patient treated with photon-based radiotherapy. The origin of the receptors is a man aged 45-65 years with gastric cancer.

The chain is built from TRBV13 and TRBJ2-1; D unresolved. Germline CDR1 PRHDT, CDR2 FYEKMQ (reference sequence). This CDR3 is 13 amino acids long. Between the trimmed V and J ends, which lost 5 bases and 8 bases, there was a span of 13 bases. The CDR3 bases are TGTGCCAGCAGCCCTGCCCGGGTCCATGAGCAGTTCTTC. As protein: CASSPARVHEQFF.

This sequence joins TRBV5-1 and TRBJ1-2, with 10 bases matching TRBD1. The trim removed 4 bases at V and 4 bases at J, leaving 16 bases unmatched. The CDR3 totals 18 residues. CDR1 SGHRS and CDR2 YFSETQ come from the germline V gene. CDR3 loop: CASSLYSPGTGDRYGYTF. The CDR3 nucleotides read TGCGCCAGCAGCCTTTACTCCCCCGGGACAGGGGATCGCTATGGCTACACCTTC.

This sequence joins TRBV29-1 and TRBJ2-5, with D unresolved. Germline V CDR1 and CDR2: SQVTM, ANQGSEA. The CDR3 runs 13 residues. The V and J ends lost 3 bases and 4 bases respectively, with 12 bases between them. The CDR3 DNA sequence: TGCAGCGTTGATTTAGGCCTCCCAGAGACCCAGTACTTC. This codes for CSVDLGLPETQYF.

This rearrangement joins TRBV6-6 to TRBJ1-5, with TRBD1 identical over 7 bases. The J segment lost 3 bases and the V segment lost 6 bases, leaving 8 bases of the junction unmatched. The length of the CDR3 is 15 residues. Germline CDR1 reads MNHNY; CDR2 reads SVGAGI (reference sequence). CDR3 in DNA: TGTGCCAGCAGGACTCGGACAGGACCCAATCAGCCCCAGCATTTT. It yields the protein CASRTRTGPNQPQHF.

The gene calls are TRBV6-5 and TRBJ2-5, with unresolved D. CDR3 size: 14 residues. The V gene lost 0 bases and the J gene lost 5 bases, with 10 bases spanning the gap. CDR1 and CDR2 from the germline V gene are MNHEY and SVGAGI. For the CDR3, the DNA is TGTGCCAGCAGTTACTCTCCACGTTGGGAGACCCAGTACTTC. Its translation: CASSYSPRWETQYF.

CDR3 sequence (DNA): TGCGCCAGCAGCCAAGACCTCATTGGCACCCCTGGGGAAAAACTGTTTTTT. Its protein product is CASSQDLIGTPGEKLFF. The chain has TRBV4-3 and TRBJ1-4, with unresolved D. The CDR3 covers 17 residues. V was cut by 0 bases and J by 8 bases, with 19 bases left in between. The germline V gene encodes CDR1 LGHNA and CDR2 YSLEER.

The chain joins TRBV10-3 to TRBJ1-4, with D possibly matching TRBD1 (6 bases). V dropped 3 bases and J dropped 8 bases, with 16 bases sitting between them. This CDR3 is built from 15 residues. Germline CDR1 is ENHRY and CDR2 is SYGVKD. The CDR3 DNA is TGTGCCATCAGTGATCTAACAGGGCCGAACGAAAAACTGTTTTTT. Amino acids: CAISDLTGPNEKLFF.

The chain uses TRBV28 and TRBJ2-3; D possibly corresponds to TRBD1 (6 bases). The CDR3 contains 13 residues. V gave up 6 bases and J gave up 6 bases, with 13 bases separating them. In germline, CDR1 is MDHEN, CDR2 SYDVKM. The CDR3 DNA is TGTGCCAGCAGGGCAACAGGGTCCGATACGCAGTATTTT. It codes for CASRATGSDTQYF.

The genes are TRBV29-1 and TRBJ1-2; maybe TRBD1 (5 bases). The germline gives CDR1 SQVTM, CDR2 ANQGSEA. The CDR3 extends over 13 amino acids. V lost 6 bases to trimming and J lost 3 bases, with 14 bases between them. The CDR3 sequence: CSVKKGPDYGYTF. The CDR3 DNA is TGCAGCGTGAAGAAGGGGCCGGACTATGGCTACACCTTC.

This sequence joins TRBV2 and TRBJ1-4, with TRBD1 matching over 9 bases. The CDR3 spans 16 residues. Trimming at V came to 5 bases and at J to 6 bases, leaving 10 bases not matched to a gene. The germline V gene has CDR1 SNHLY and CDR2 FYNNEI. The CDR3 nucleotides are TGTGCCAGCAGTAAACAGGGGGCGCTCTGGGATGAAAAACTGTTTTTT. This codes for CASSKQGALWDEKLFF.

V usage is TRBV6-6 and J usage is TRBJ1-1; D might be TRBD1 (5 bases). V dropped 2 bases and J dropped 6 bases, with 7 bases sitting between them. CDR1 is MNHNY and CDR2 is SVGAGI in the germline V gene (reference sequence). This CDR3 has 12 amino acids. CDR3 sequence: CASSYPGPEAFF. The CDR3 coding sequence is TGTGCCAGCAGTTACCCAGGGCCTGAAGCTTTCTTT.

V is TRBV18 and J is TRBJ2-3; D may be TRBD1 (8 bases). The CDR3 is 19 residues long. V dropped 1 base and J dropped 2 bases, with 22 bases sitting between them. Germline V CDR1 and CDR2: KGHSH, LQKENI. CDR3 protein: CASSPRPGGSRETTDTQYF. The CDR3 coding sequence is TGTGCCAGCTCACCACGGCCAGGGGGCTCGCGGGAGACCACAGATACGCAGTATTTT.

The chain has TRBV4-1 and TRBJ2-1; TRBD1 matches 8 bases. The CDR3 runs to 16 residues. Trimming at V came to 0 bases and at J to 7 bases, leaving 8 bases not matched to a gene. CDR1 is MGHRA and CDR2 is YSYEKL in the germline V gene. The CDR3, as DNA: TGCGCCAGCAGCCAAGATTTGGGGACAGGCAGGAATGAGCAGTTCTTC. It is translated as CASSQDLGTGRNEQFF.

This sequence joins TRBV5-5 and TRBJ2-1; perhaps TRBD2 as D (5 bases). This CDR3 is built from 14 residues. Germline lookup yields CDR1 SGHKS and CDR2 YYEKEE (reference sequence). V gave up 3 bases and J gave up 8 bases, with 15 bases separating them. The CDR3 reads CASSSWVAKDEQFF. The CDR3 DNA reads as TGTGCCAGCAGCTCCTGGGTAGCGAAGGATGAGCAGTTCTTC.

This chain links TRBV19 with TRBJ2-4, with D possibly being TRBD1 (5 bases). The germline CDR1 and CDR2 sequences are LNHDA and SQIVND (reference sequence). Trimming stripped 3 bases from V and 4 bases from J, with 13 bases between. This CDR3 spans 15 amino acids. The CDR3 sequence is CASSIMADMKNIQYF. The CDR3 coding sequence is TGTGCCAGTAGTATTATGGCGGACATGAAAAACATTCAGTACTTC.

V is TRBV19 and J is TRBJ2-2; unclear D gene. CDR1 LNHDA and CDR2 SQIVND come from the germline V gene (reference sequence). V was cut by 7 bases and J by 3 bases, with 9 bases left in between. CDR3 length equals 13 residues. The CDR3 is CASTVGYTGELFF. CDR3 sequence (DNA): TGTGCCAGTACCGTGGGGTACACCGGGGAGCTGTTTTTT.

The chain is built from TRBV19 and TRBJ2-3, with TRBD1 identical over 8 bases. Germline CDR1 is LNHDA and CDR2 is SQIVND (reference sequence). CDR3 size: 14 residues. Trimming took 7 bases from V and 3 from J; bases not matched to a gene: 6. CDR3 nucleotide sequence: TGTGCCAGTAAAAGGACAGGGACGACAGATACGCAGTATTTT. Translating gives CASKRTGTTDTQYF.

This chain joins TRBV18 and TRBJ2-6; D ambiguous. V lost 1 base, J lost 0 bases, and 22 bases lay in between. This CDR3 contains 21 residues. The V gene's germline CDR1 is KGHSH and CDR2 LQKENI. The CDR3 DNA sequence: TGTGCCAGCTCACCACAGGACGGTCGCCGGCTGGCCCTCTCTGGGGCCAACGTCCTGACTTTC. It codes for CASSPQDGRRLALSGANVLTF.